Following are 25 T cell receptor beta chains from one sample sequenced in a study of CD8 T cells in Susac syndrome. With random hexamers, 0.5 to 1 ug RNA was reverse transcribed. TCRdb itself ran the immunoSEQ multiplex PCR reads through MiXCR, one entry per CDR3 protein. In the table there are more than 200,000 distinct CDR3 sequences, roughly 90% of which are singletons. What was sequenced was CD8+ T cells from PBMCs. These receptor sequences come from a human donor with multiple sclerosis.

The rearrangement joins TRBV20-1 to TRBJ2-1; weak D call: TRBD2 (6 bases). CDR1 is DFQATT, CDR2 SNEGSKA, per germline (reference sequence). CDR3 length: 13 residues. V was clipped by 4 bases and J by 10 bases, with 17 bases between them. The DNA of the CDR3 is TGCAGTGCTATGGGAGGAGGGTCGGGCGAGCAGTTCTTC. This codes for CSAMGGGSGEQFF.

The chain couples TRBV13 to TRBJ1-1; D not certain. The germline V gene encodes CDR1 PRHDT and CDR2 FYEKMQ (reference sequence). Trimming took off 4 bases at V and 8 bases at J, with 14 bases between the two ends. The CDR3 has 13 residues. CDR3 loop: CASSSLERAEAFF. Here the CDR3 DNA reads TGTGCCAGCAGCTCCTTAGAAAGGGCCGAAGCTTTCTTT. The full variable domain, rest sourced from reference TRBV13 and TRBJ1-1, is AAGVIQSPRHLIKEKRETATLKCYPIPRHDTVYWYQQGPGQDPQFLISFYEKMQSDKGSIPDRFSAQQFSDYHSELNMSSLELGDSALYFCASSSLERAEAFFGQGTRLTVV.

The chain links TRBV2 to TRBJ1-5; TRBD1 matches 7 bases. Unmatched junction bases numbered 10, after V lost 9 bases and J lost 5 bases. Germline assignment: CDR1 SNHLY and CDR2 FYNNEI. CDR3 length: 14 amino acids. CDR3 nucleotides: TGTGCCAGTGCCGTGACAGGGCTGGATCAGCCCCAGCATTTT. This gives the protein CASAVTGLDQPQHF.

The gene calls are TRBV2 and TRBJ2-2; a possible D gene is TRBD2 (5 bases). Germline CDR1 is SNHLY and CDR2 is FYNNEI. This CDR3 contains 13 residues. The V end was cut by 11 bases, the J end by 1 base, with 11 bases between. The CDR3 DNA reads as TGTGCCGTACGCGGGCAGAACACCGGGGAGCTGTTTTTT. This gives the protein CAVRGQNTGELFF.

The chain links TRBV5-6 to TRBJ2-7; D call uncertain. CDR3 size: 14 residues. Germline V gene lookup returns CDR1 SGHDT and CDR2 YYEEEE. The V gene lost 4 bases and the J gene lost 5 bases, with 16 bases spanning the gap. The CDR3: CASSHSPPDNEQYF. In DNA, the CDR3 is TGTGCCAGCAGCCATAGCCCTCCCGACAACGAGCAGTACTTC.

The J gene is TRBJ2-7, the V gene TRBV25-1, with 7 bases identical to TRBD1. The ends lost 4 bases at V and 3 bases at J; junction bases unmatched: 9. Germline V CDR1 and CDR2: MGHDK, SYGVNS. There are 15 residues in the CDR3. CDR3 nucleotides: TGTGCCAGCAGTGTCACCGGGACAGATCTCTACGAGCAGTACTTC. It encodes CASSVTGTDLYEQYF.

This clonotype is a singleton in its sample. The genes are TRBV9 and TRBJ1-5; no reliable D call. Trimming took off 4 bases at V and 0 bases at J, with 8 bases between the two ends. The CDR3 runs to 14 residues. Germline CDR1 SGDLS, CDR2 YYNGEE. CDR3 region: CASSSGTSNQPQHF. In DNA, the CDR3 is TGTGCCAGCAGCTCCGGTACTAGCAATCAGCCCCAGCATTTT.

The gene calls are TRBV7-9 and TRBJ1-2, with D unresolved. CDR1 is SEHNR and CDR2 is FQNEAQ in the germline V gene (reference sequence). V lost 2 bases, J lost 4 bases, and 11 bases lay in between. CDR3 size: 14 residues. The CDR3, as DNA: TGTGCCAGCAGCTTAAGCGCCAGCTTCTATGGCTACACCTTC. It codes for CASSLSASFYGYTF.

DNA for the CDR3: TGTGCCAGCAAGTCCCCCCAAGCGGAACCCCGCGACTGGGAGCAGTTCTTC. Translated: CASKSPQAEPRDWEQFF. The chain has TRBV7-9 and TRBJ2-1, with a tentative D call TRBD2 (5 bases). The V end was cut by 7 bases, the J end by 10 bases, with 29 bases between. The CDR3 contains 17 residues. Germline values: CDR1 SEHNR, CDR2 FQNEAQ (reference sequence).

V is TRBV5-4 and J is TRBJ2-3; possibly TRBD2 for D (6 bases). Trimming stripped 4 bases from V and 1 base from J, with 16 bases between. In germline, CDR1 is SGHNT, CDR2 YYREEE (reference sequence). This CDR3 region has 16 residues. CDR3 in DNA: TGTGCCAGCAGCACATTGGAGGGGCTGCGCACAGATACGCAGTATTTT. Protein product: CASSTLEGLRTDTQYF.

The gene calls are TRBV7-9 and TRBJ2-7; D is unclear. The CDR3 totals 14 residues. Germline V gene lookup returns CDR1 SEHNR and CDR2 FQNEAQ (reference sequence). Trimming took off 2 bases at V and 6 bases at J, with 14 bases between the two ends. The CDR3 nucleotides are TGTGCCAGCAGCTTACCGGGTGGGTTACGCGAGCAGTACTTC. Translation gives CASSLPGGLREQYF.

This chain uses TRBV29-1 with TRBJ2-2, with 9 positions matching TRBD1. Germline trimming cut 0 bases from V and 6 bases from J; bases unmatched to any gene: 8. This CDR3 region has 16 residues. CDR1 and CDR2 (germline): SQVTM, ANQGSEA. The CDR3 DNA is TGCAGCGTTGAAGATCAGAGGACAGGGGTGGCCGGGGAGCTGTTTTTT. This encodes CSVEDQRTGVAGELFF.

The chain carries TRBV27 and TRBJ2-7; D call uncertain. The germline CDR1 and CDR2 sequences are MNHEY and SMNVEV (reference sequence). The CDR3 length is 16 residues. V gave up 1 base and J gave up 0 bases, with 13 bases separating them. CDR3 in amino acids: CASSLFGGRSSYEQYF. Written as DNA, the CDR3 is TGTGCCAGCAGTTTATTTGGCGGCCGGAGCTCCTACGAGCAGTACTTC.

This clonotype was recorded only once. The chain is built from TRBV12-3 or TRBV12-4 and TRBJ2-6; TRBD2 is a possible D gene (7 bases). V was trimmed by 4 bases and J by 0 bases, leaving 10 bases between them. The CDR3 sequence is 16 residues long. The CDR3 sequence: CASSYRGASGANVLTF. Here the CDR3 DNA reads TGTGCCAGCAGTTATCGGGGGGCCTCTGGGGCCAACGTCCTGACTTTC.

The rearrangement links TRBV12-3 or TRBV12-4 to TRBJ2-2, with 11 bases aligning to TRBD2. J lost 3 bases, V lost 7 bases, and 7 bases had no gene match. This CDR3 has 16 residues. The CDR3 spells CASTLAGGTDTGELFF. The DNA for the CDR3 is TGTGCCAGCACATTAGCGGGAGGGACAGACACCGGGGAGCTGTTTTTT.

The chain recombines TRBV9 with TRBJ1-1; tentative D call: TRBD1 (5 bases). Deletions cut 3 bases from V and 8 bases from J, with 11 bases between. Germline values: CDR1 SGDLS, CDR2 YYNGEE. The CDR3 spans 12 residues. CDR3 loop: CASSGGGGEAFF. The DNA for the CDR3 is TGTGCCAGCAGCGGTGGGGGGGGAGAAGCTTTCTTT.

The chain carries TRBV6-1 and TRBJ2-7; 10 bases line up with TRBD1. This CDR3 has 14 residues. Losses at the gene ends were 5 bases for V and 4 bases for J; bases not matched to a gene: 5. CDR1 and CDR2 (germline): MNHNS, SASEGT. The chain's CDR3 is CASSSGTGEYEQYF. DNA for the CDR3: TGTGCCAGCAGTTCCGGGACAGGGGAATACGAGCAGTACTTC.

This CDR3 reads CASRLSTGVSSYEQYF. The CDR3, as DNA: TGTGCCAGCAGACTTAGCACAGGGGTAAGCTCCTACGAGCAGTACTTC. V gene TRBV3-1 combines with J gene TRBJ2-7, with 7 bases matching TRBD1. This CDR3 has 16 amino acids. Looked up from germline, CDR1 is LGHDT and CDR2 is YNNKEL (reference sequence). With V trimmed by 6 bases and J by 0 bases, 11 bases remained unmatched.

V and J are TRBV7-9 and TRBJ2-7, with no clear D. The CDR3 is 12 residues long. Germline CDR1 SEHNR, CDR2 FQNEAQ (reference sequence). V was clipped by 4 bases and J by 5 bases, with 9 bases between them. The CDR3 reads CASSSGRNEQYF. CDR3 DNA: TGTGCCAGCAGCTCCGGACGGAACGAGCAGTACTTC.

The chain has TRBV20-1 and TRBJ2-7; 11 bases line up with TRBD2. V gave up 3 bases and J gave up 4 bases; unmatched junction bases: 8. CDR3 length: 15 residues. Germline V gives CDR1 DFQATT, CDR2 SNEGSKA (reference sequence). The CDR3 reads CSASEGTSGLYEQYF. The DNA of the CDR3 is TGCAGTGCTAGCGAGGGGACTAGCGGATTATACGAGCAGTACTTC.

The chain is built from TRBV7-9 and TRBJ2-7; 7 nucleotides agree with TRBD2. The CDR3 spans 14 residues. V gave up 8 bases and J gave up 5 bases; unmatched junction bases: 12. Germline V gives CDR1 SEHNR, CDR2 FQNEAQ (reference sequence). The CDR3 DNA reads as TGTGCCAGCCGGGGATGGACTAGTAGAAACGAGCAGTACTTC. This codes for CASRGWTSRNEQYF.

The chain uses TRBV3-1 and TRBJ1-1; D gene uncertain. The CDR3 has 13 amino acids. Trimming took off 0 bases at V and 8 bases at J, with 10 bases between the two ends. The germline V gene has CDR1 LGHDT and CDR2 YNNKEL (reference sequence). The CDR3 here is CASSQDNREEAFF. For the CDR3, the DNA is TGTGCCAGCAGCCAAGATAACCGGGAAGAAGCTTTCTTT.

This clonotype was detected once. The chain carries TRBV29-1 and TRBJ2-3; D is uncertain. V was clipped by 6 bases and J by 1 base, with 8 bases between them. The CDR3 covers 12 residues. Germline V gene sequence: CDR1 SQVTM, CDR2 ANQGSEA. CDR3 region: CSVLKGTDTQYF. As DNA, the CDR3 is TGCAGCGTCCTAAAGGGCACAGATACGCAGTATTTT.

This clonotype showed up just once. The genes are TRBV27 and TRBJ1-2, with D tentatively TRBD1 (5 bases). Trimming pared 6 bases from V and 4 bases from J, leaving 12 bases between. Germline loops: CDR1 MNHEY, CDR2 SMNVEV (reference sequence). This CDR3 is built from 13 residues. CDR3 sequence: CASRLSGTYGYTF. CDR3 nucleotides: TGTGCCAGCAGACTTAGCGGGACCTATGGCTACACCTTC.

The chain employs TRBV7-9 and TRBJ2-7; D is uncertain. Trimming removed 5 bases from V and 10 bases from J, with 12 bases in between. Germline CDR1 SEHNR, CDR2 FQNEAQ (reference sequence). The CDR3 runs to 11 residues. The CDR3 coding sequence is TGTGCCAGCAGCGTCCCTGGGCCCCAGTACTTC. It specifies CASSVPGPQYF.